Below, 29 T cell receptor beta chains from the same sample are listed, as sequenced in a study of T cells in localized non-small cell lung cancer. Only in-frame clones appear in the TCRdb table, and some are missing; sequencing was by immunoSEQ multiplex PCR. This sample yields over a thousand clones, of which around 20% are seen a single time; 30% belongs to the top ten. The starting material was lung tumor tissue, obtained before any cancer treatment. These receptors were obtained from a male donor older than 55 with stage III squamous cell lung carcinoma.

This clone turned up a few times. One junction end disagrees with the germline gene, perhaps due to a read error. This sequence joins TRBV6-8 and TRBJ2-7; D perhaps matches TRBD2 (5 bases). Germline V gene data show CDR1 as MNHGY and CDR2 as SAAAGT. This CDR3 has 14 amino acids. In nucleotides, the CDR3 is TGTGCCAGCTTCGATCTCGGGGAGCCCTTACGTTTGGACTTC. This encodes CASFDLGEPLRLDF.

This chain links TRBV14 with TRBJ1-6; D ambiguous. V was trimmed by 1 base and J by 6 bases, leaving 10 bases between them. Germline V CDR1 and CDR2: SGHDN, FVKESK. The CDR3 runs to 15 residues. The CDR3 nucleotides read TGTGCCAGCAGCCAAGCCGGAGGAGGTAATTCACCCCTCCACTTT. It translates to CASSQAGGGNSPLHF.

The rearrangement joins TRBV9 to TRBJ2-3, with 11 bases fitting TRBD1. This CDR3 has 15 amino acids. The germline V gene has CDR1 SGDLS and CDR2 YYNGEE. The junction had 7 bases not matched to a gene; V was cut back by 4 bases and J by 6 bases. In nucleotides, the CDR3 is TGTGCCAGCAGCCCGAGGGACAGGGGGATTGATACGCAGTATTTT. Translation gives CASSPRDRGIDTQYF.

This chain joins TRBV6-8 and TRBJ1-2; 10 positions match TRBD1. From germline, CDR1 is MNHGY and CDR2 SAAAGT. CDR3 length: 15 amino acids. Trimming took 5 bases from V and 4 from J; bases not matched to a gene: 7. The CDR3 spells CASSIQTGGFYGYTF. The CDR3 DNA reads TGTGCCAGCAGTATTCAGACAGGGGGCTTCTATGGCTACACCTTC.

This clone appeared a few times. CDR3 region: CASSSGQANTGELFF. The CDR3 coding sequence is TGTGCCAGCAGCTCGGGACAGGCGAACACCGGGGAGCTGTTTTTT. The chain carries TRBV11-3 and TRBJ2-2, with 8 bases fitting TRBD1. Trimming cost V 4 bases and J 0 bases; bases outside gene matches: 1. The CDR3 has 15 amino acids. Per the germline V gene, CDR1 is SGHNT and CDR2 is YENEEA.

This clone was recorded a few times. The CDR3 is CASSETTGPGNTIYF. Here the CDR3 DNA reads TGTGCCAGCTCAGAAACAACAGGGCCCGGAAACACCATATATTTT. The chain recombines TRBV18 with TRBJ1-3; D perhaps matches TRBD1 (6 bases). Looked up from germline, CDR1 is KGHSH and CDR2 is LQKENI. There are 15 residues in the CDR3. V lost 5 bases and J lost 4, with 15 bases in between.

This clone is categorized as large (0.1 to 1%). The chain recombines TRBV11-3 with TRBJ1-1; tentative D call: TRBD1 (5 bases). V was shortened by 5 bases and J by 8 bases, with 18 bases between the two germline ends. The CDR3 has 14 amino acids. Germline CDR1 and CDR2: SGHNT and YENEEA. CDR3: CASSIWGGYEEAFF. The CDR3, as DNA: TGTGCCAGCAGCATCTGGGGGGGGTATGAGGAAGCTTTCTTT. The variable domain in full, with the rest retrieved from reference TRBV11-3 and TRBJ1-1, is EAGVVQSPRYKIIEKKQPVAFWCNPISGHNTLYWYLQNLGQGPELLIRYENEEAVDDSQLPKDRFSAERLKGVDSTLKIQPAELGDSAVYLCASSIWGGYEEAFFGQGTRLTVV.

Within the sample, this clone is medium-sized (0.01 to 0.1%). The chain couples TRBV11-3 to TRBJ2-2; D possibly corresponds to TRBD2 (6 bases). CDR1 and CDR2 (germline): SGHNT, YENEEA. The V gene lost 6 bases and the J gene lost 11 bases, with 19 bases spanning the gap. CDR3 length: 14 residues. The CDR3 DNA reads as TGTGCCAGCAGTACCGAAGCGGGCCCAATAGAGCTGTTTTTT. Encoded protein: CASSTEAGPIELFF. The full variable domain, its missing parts supplied by reference TRBV11-3 and TRBJ2-2, is EAGVVQSPRYKIIEKKQPVAFWCNPISGHNTLYWYLQNLGQGPELLIRYENEEAVDDSQLPKDRFSAERLKGVDSTLKIQPAELGDSAVYLCASSTEAGPIELFFGEGSRLTVL.

The chain employs TRBV15 and TRBJ1-6; D unclear. Trimming took off 3 bases at V and 0 bases at J, with 9 bases between the two ends. CDR3 length: 16 residues. In germline, CDR1 is LNHNV, CDR2 YYDKDF (reference sequence). CDR3 sequence: CATSRSLSSYNSPLHF. The CDR3 nucleotides read TGTGCCACCAGCAGGTCATTAAGCTCCTATAATTCACCCCTCCACTTT.

This clone was picked up a small number of times. The V gene is TRBV19, the J gene TRBJ1-2; a weak D match, TRBD1 (5 bases). Between the trimmed V and J ends, which lost 1 base and 4 bases, there was a span of 19 bases. The CDR3 has 17 residues. Germline CDR1 LNHDA, CDR2 SQIVND (reference sequence). The CDR3 loop reads CASSIGGGAAPLYGYTF. The CDR3 coding sequence is TGTGCCAGTAGTATAGGTGGAGGGGCGGCCCCCCTCTATGGCTACACCTTC.

This sequence joins TRBV19 and TRBJ2-2, with D unclear. The V gene lost 2 bases and the J gene lost 2 bases, with 18 bases spanning the gap. The CDR3 totals 18 residues. Germline V CDR1 and CDR2: LNHDA, SQIVND (reference sequence). In DNA, the CDR3 is TGTGCCAGTAGTATACCCCCCGGACGGATCCACAACACCGGGGAGCTGTTTTTT. Translating gives CASSIPPGRIHNTGELFF.

This chain joins TRBV9 and TRBJ1-5; no reliable D call. Trimming pared 0 bases from V and 6 bases from J, leaving 7 bases between. The CDR3 is 13 residues long. Looked up from germline, CDR1 is SGDLS and CDR2 is YYNGEE. Here the CDR3 DNA reads TGTGCCAGCAGCGTAGGGGGTGTTCAGCCCCAGCATTTT. As protein: CASSVGGVQPQHF.

This clone showed up just a few times. The genes are TRBV30 and TRBJ2-7; tentative D call: TRBD1 (5 bases). CDR1 GTSNPN and CDR2 SVGIG come from the germline V gene (reference sequence). The CDR3 length is 13 residues. Trimming removed 3 bases at V and 1 base at J, with 10 bases between. As DNA, the CDR3 is TGTGCCTGGAGAGGGGCTAATTCCTACGAGCAGTACTTC. Translating gives CAWRGANSYEQYF.

This chain joins TRBV11-3 and TRBJ1-1; the D gene is possibly TRBD1 (6 bases). Germline V CDR1 and CDR2: SGHNT, YENEEA. CDR3 length: 15 residues. Trimming shortened V by 5 bases and J by 1 base, and 14 bases separated the two germline ends. The DNA of the CDR3 is TGTGCCAGCAGCGCCCGGGGGGGCAGGAACACTGAAGCTTTCTTT. Its protein is CASSARGGRNTEAFF. The full variable domain, rest sourced from reference TRBV11-3 and TRBJ1-1, is EAGVVQSPRYKIIEKKQPVAFWCNPISGHNTLYWYLQNLGQGPELLIRYENEEAVDDSQLPKDRFSAERLKGVDSTLKIQPAELGDSAVYLCASSARGGRNTEAFFGQGTRLTVV.

This clone was seen only a few times. The rearrangement links TRBV6-8 to TRBJ2-7, with D perhaps TRBD1 (5 bases). Looked up from germline, CDR1 is MNHGY and CDR2 is SAAAGT. With 10 bases removed from V and 0 bases from J, the gap between germline ends came to 16 bases. The CDR3 extends over 14 amino acids. The CDR3 loop is CAIREDGSSYEQYF. The CDR3 nucleotides are TGTGCCATCAGGGAAGACGGAAGCTCCTACGAGCAGTACTTC.

The chain employs TRBV5-1 and TRBJ1-3; no firm D call. The CDR3 length is 17 residues. The ends were cut back, 5 bases at V and 0 bases at J, with 18 bases in the middle. Germline V gene sequence: CDR1 SGHRS, CDR2 YFSETQ. Here the CDR3 reads CASSRGHGVYSGNTIYF. In DNA form, the CDR3 reads TGCGCCAGCAGTCGGGGTCATGGGGTCTACTCTGGAAACACCATATATTTT.

V is TRBV9 and J is TRBJ2-1; D possibly corresponds to TRBD2 (6 bases). Trimming pared 7 bases from V and 0 bases from J, leaving 17 bases between. Germline CDR1 SGDLS, CDR2 YYNGEE. CDR3 size: 16 residues. CDR3 region: CASSGGWPSSYNEQFF. Written as DNA, the CDR3 is TGTGCCAGCTCCGGAGGGTGGCCGAGCTCCTACAATGAGCAGTTCTTC.

The V and J genes are TRBV6-8 and TRBJ2-2, with a tentative D call TRBD2 (5 bases). This CDR3 region has 12 residues. Germline V gene lookup returns CDR1 MNHGY and CDR2 SAAAGT. Trimming cost V 5 bases and J 5 bases, with 6 bases left between them. CDR3 amino acids: CASSRTTGELFF. DNA for the CDR3: TGTGCCAGCAGTAGGACTACCGGGGAGCTGTTTTTT.

A few counts support this clone. The V gene is TRBV6-8, the J gene TRBJ2-3, with D tentatively TRBD1 or TRBD2 (6 bases each). V shed 2 bases and J shed 4 bases, with 10 bases lying between them. The CDR3 is 14 amino acids. Germline V gene sequence: CDR1 MNHGY, CDR2 SAAAGT. The DNA of the CDR3 is TGTGCCAGCAGTTACGGGGGGCATGCAGATACGCAGTATTTT. Translation: CASSYGGHADTQYF.

By share, this clone counts as medium-sized. The gene calls are TRBV4-1 and TRBJ2-3, with D perhaps given as TRBD1 or TRBD2 (5 bases each). V lost 1 base and J 2 bases, leaving 13 bases between the germline ends. The CDR3 runs to 16 residues. The germline CDR1 and CDR2 sequences are MGHRA and YSYEKL. The CDR3 DNA is TGCGCCAGCAGCCAAGGGGGGACGGTGGACACAGATACGCAGTATTTT. Protein sequence: CASSQGGTVDTDTQYF.

The V call is TRBV18, the J call TRBJ2-3; D is uncertain. The germline V and J ends were trimmed by 1 base and 9 bases, with 8 bases remaining between them. The V gene's germline CDR1 is KGHSH and CDR2 LQKENI. The CDR3 has 12 residues. CDR3: CASSPRKYTQYF. The CDR3 DNA reads TGTGCCAGCTCACCACGGAAGTACACGCAGTATTTT.

This sequence joins TRBV9 and TRBJ1-6; D remains unclear. Between the trimmed V and J ends, which lost 2 bases and 8 bases, there was a span of 5 bases. Germline assignment: CDR1 SGDLS and CDR2 YYNGEE. This CDR3 is built from 12 residues. CDR3 sequence: CASSVGDSPLHF. The DNA of the CDR3 is TGTGCCAGCAGCGTTGGGGATTCACCCCTCCACTTT.

V and J are TRBV14 and TRBJ1-1; tentatively, D is TRBD1 (6 bases). The ends were cut back, 0 bases at V and 4 bases at J, with 15 bases in the middle. Germline V gene data show CDR1 as SGHDN and CDR2 as FVKESK. The CDR3 spans 16 residues. The CDR3 region is CASSQETGPFLTEAFF. The CDR3 DNA is TGTGCCAGCAGCCAAGAAACAGGGCCCTTCCTCACTGAAGCTTTCTTT.

This clone came up a few times. V usage is TRBV19 and J usage is TRBJ1-4, with no clear D. Between the trimmed V and J ends, which lost 8 bases and 14 bases, there was a span of 18 bases. The CDR3 extends over 12 amino acids. Germline V gene lookup returns CDR1 LNHDA and CDR2 SQIVND (reference sequence). The CDR3 sequence: CASSSSGRILFF. DNA for the CDR3: TGTGCCAGTTCGTCTTCAGGCCGGATTCTGTTTTTT.

This clone has just one count. The J gene is TRBJ2-4, the V gene TRBV19; TRBD1 or TRBD2 may be the D gene (5 bases each). Trimming shortened V by 4 bases and J by 7 bases, and 20 bases separated the two germline ends. CDR1 is LNHDA, CDR2 SQIVND, per germline (reference sequence). There are 16 residues in the CDR3. CDR3 coding DNA: TGTGCCAGTAGTACCCACCCGGGACCGATGGGGAACATTCAGTACTTC. This codes for CASSTHPGPMGNIQYF.

The V and J genes are TRBV6-8 and TRBJ2-7, with 12 bases fitting TRBD2. CDR3 length: 15 residues. The ends lost 6 bases at V and 3 bases at J; junction bases unmatched: 6. CDR1 is MNHGY and CDR2 is SAAAGT in the germline V gene. The CDR3 bases are TGTGCCAGCAGCTCTCCTAGCGGGGGGGTCTACGAGCAGTACTTC. It specifies CASSSPSGGVYEQYF.

The rearrangement links TRBV5-1 to TRBJ1-4; TRBD1 is a possible D gene (6 bases). Trimming stripped 1 base from V and 7 bases from J, with 11 bases between. Germline CDR1 is SGHRS and CDR2 is YFSETQ. The CDR3 length is 14 residues. The CDR3 nucleotides are TGCGCCAGCAGCTTGCGGGGGGCAGGTGAAAAACTGTTTTTT. It translates to CASSLRGAGEKLFF.

In its sample, this clone was seen a few times. The CDR3 nucleotides read TGTGCCTCAGCCACTACTTTCACCGGGGAGCTGTTTTTT. It translates to CASATTFTGELFF. The gene calls are TRBV6-8 and TRBJ2-2; D is undetermined. The CDR3 contains 13 residues. With 11 bases removed from V and 4 bases from J, the gap between germline ends came to 14 bases. Germline V lookup: CDR1 MNHGY, CDR2 SAAAGT.

This clone is large by share. The chain carries TRBV9 and TRBJ1-1, with TRBD1 matching over 10 bases. The CDR3 runs 17 residues. The germline V gene has CDR1 SGDLS and CDR2 YYNGEE. The J segment lost 4 bases and the V segment lost 0 bases, leaving 9 bases of the junction unmatched. This CDR3 is CASSVVGTGVGGTEAFF. CDR3 coding DNA: TGTGCCAGCAGCGTAGTCGGGACAGGGGTTGGTGGCACTGAAGCTTTCTTT.